The next 32 T cell receptor beta chains were all read from a single sample in a study of blood T cell repertoires in COVID-19. Method: immunoSEQ multiplex PCR; TCRdb's copy keeps in-frame clones and lacks some. This sample carries more than 150,000 clones, approximately 91% of them seen once, and the ten largest clones take 2.4%. The sequencing input was peripheral blood. These TCRs come from a woman aged 70-85 years with acute or convalescent COVID-19.

This chain links TRBV3-1 (or the pseudogene TRBV3-2) with TRBJ1-2, with 11 bases identical to TRBD1. The ends lost 3 bases at V and 3 bases at J; junction bases unmatched: 3. Germline V gene lookup returns CDR1 LGHDT and CDR2 YNNKEL (reference sequence). The CDR3 runs to 15 residues. The CDR3 here is CASSQPGQGDYGYTF. The CDR3 DNA is TGTGCCAGCAGCCAGCCGGGACAGGGGGACTATGGCTACACCTTC.

This chain links TRBV7-9 with TRBJ1-1, with TRBD1 as a possible D gene (5 bases). Trimming took off 2 bases at V and 6 bases at J, with 10 bases between the two ends. CDR1 SEHNR and CDR2 FQNEAQ come from the germline V gene (reference sequence). This CDR3 comprises 13 residues. The CDR3: CASSLRGGAEAFF. The CDR3, as DNA: TGTGCCAGCAGCTTAAGGGGCGGCGCTGAAGCTTTCTTT.

The J gene is TRBJ2-7, the V gene TRBV6-5; 11 bases agree with TRBD1. The CDR3 has 15 amino acids. V shed 0 bases and J 4 bases; nucleotides not matched to a gene: 2. CDR1 and CDR2 (germline): MNHEY, SVGAGI. The CDR3 coding sequence is TGTGCCAGCAGTTACTCCGGGACAGGGGGTTACGAGCAGTACTTC. This codes for CASSYSGTGGYEQYF.

The chain recombines TRBV18 with TRBJ2-3; D remains unclear. This CDR3 spans 13 amino acids. V lost 2 bases to trimming and J lost 6 bases, with 9 bases between them. Germline V gene data show CDR1 as KGHSH and CDR2 as LQKENI. CDR3: CASSPSRLDTQYF. CDR3 bases: TGTGCCAGCTCACCATCGCGCCTGGATACGCAGTATTTT.

In its sample, this clone was seen once. The chain employs TRBV5-4 and TRBJ1-6; 7 nucleotides match TRBD1. This CDR3 comprises 16 residues. In germline, CDR1 is SGHNT, CDR2 YYREEE (reference sequence). V was clipped by 2 bases and J by 7 bases; unmatched bases: 9. The CDR3 region has the DNA TGTGCCAGCAGCTTTGACCCAGGGGGTCGAAATTCACCCCTCCACTTT. It encodes CASSFDPGGRNSPLHF.

J is TRBJ2-4 and V is TRBV28; 7 bases map to TRBD2. V lost 3 bases to trimming and J lost 4 bases; unmatched junction nucleotides: 18. Germline lookup yields CDR1 MDHEN and CDR2 SYDVKM. This CDR3 has 19 residues. This chain's CDR3 is CASSFDFGRRGSGKNIQYF. The DNA for the CDR3 is TGTGCCAGCAGTTTTGATTTTGGGAGGCGGGGGTCGGGGAAAAACATTCAGTACTTC.

This chain links TRBV19 with TRBJ2-3; 7 positions match TRBD2. J lost 2 bases, V lost 4 bases, and 6 bases had no gene match. The germline gives CDR1 LNHDA, CDR2 SQIVND (reference sequence). This CDR3 is 15 amino acids long. The CDR3 reads CASSTTGGTTDTQYF. The CDR3 DNA follows: TGTGCCAGTAGTACCACGGGGGGAACCACAGATACGCAGTATTTT.

The chain is built from TRBV5-1 and TRBJ1-4; D perhaps matches TRBD1 (6 bases). V shed 0 bases and J shed 8 bases, with 14 bases lying between them. This CDR3 comprises 15 residues. The V gene's germline CDR1 is SGHRS and CDR2 YFSETQ. For the CDR3, the DNA is TGCGCCAGCAGCTTGGCTGGACAGAAGGACGAAAAACTGTTTTTT. Encoded protein: CASSLAGQKDEKLFF.

V and J are TRBV3-1 (or the pseudogene TRBV3-2) and TRBJ1-1; D gene ambiguous. The germline V and J ends were trimmed by 4 bases and 10 bases, with 16 bases remaining between them. This CDR3 comprises 13 residues. Germline loops: CDR1 LGHDT, CDR2 YNNKEL (reference sequence). CDR3 in DNA: TGTGCCAGCAGCCCCCATGGGCTGCAAGGAGCTTTCTTT. Amino acid sequence: CASSPHGLQGAFF.

Comments on this clone: One end of the junction fails to match germline, which may point to a read error. The CDR3 region is CASSTSRSGTGDQF. In DNA form, the CDR3 reads TGTGCCAGTAGTACCTCGCGGAGTGGGACAGGGGATCAATTC. V is TRBV19 and J is TRBJ1-2; 10 bases line up with TRBD1. The CDR3 runs 14 residues. The V gene's germline CDR1 is LNHDA and CDR2 SQIVND (reference sequence). Supplemented by reference TRBV19 and TRBJ1-2, the full variable domain reads DGGITQSPKYLFRKEGQNVTLSCEQNLNHDAMYWYRQDPGQGLRLIYYSQIVNDFQKGDIAEGYSVSREKKESFPLTVTSAQKNPTAFYLCASSTSRSGTGDQFGSGTRLTVV.

This clone turned up a few times. J is TRBJ1-2 and V is TRBV6-5; 9 bases agree with TRBD1. The CDR3 loop spans 14 amino acids. The germline CDR1 and CDR2 sequences are MNHEY and SVGAGI. V dropped 7 bases and J dropped 4; count of bases not matched to a gene: 7. For the CDR3, the DNA is TGTGCCAGCACCGCCGGGACAGGGCTCTATGGCTACACCTTC. Its protein is CASTAGTGLYGYTF.

This clone was counted a few times. The J gene is TRBJ1-1, the V gene TRBV11-3; tentatively, D is TRBD1 (6 bases). Deletions cut 6 bases from V and 1 base from J, with 9 bases between. This CDR3 spans 13 amino acids. CDR1 is SGHNT and CDR2 is YENEEA in the germline V gene. The CDR3 nucleotides read TGTGCCAGCAGTTCGACAGGGAACACTGAAGCTTTCTTT. Residues: CASSSTGNTEAFF.

This chain uses TRBV6-5 with TRBJ2-7, with 14 bases fitting TRBD2. V trimming: 7 bases; J trimming: 7 bases; junction bases outside the gene matches: 6. Germline lookup yields CDR1 MNHEY and CDR2 SVGAGI. There are 14 residues in the CDR3. CDR3 residues: CASNRLAGGPEQYV. CDR3 bases: TGTGCCAGCAATAGACTAGCGGGGGGGCCGGAGCAGTACGTC.

The V gene is TRBV11-2, the J gene TRBJ1-2; D uncertain. CDR1 is SGHAT and CDR2 is FQNNGV in the germline V gene. V was clipped by 5 bases and J by 10 bases, with 17 bases between them. The CDR3 is made up of 13 amino acids. The CDR3 DNA reads as TGTGCCAGCAGCCACGCCCCGGCGGTCTCCTACACCTTC. Translating gives CASSHAPAVSYTF.

The chain joins TRBV6-2 or TRBV6-3 to TRBJ1-5, with D unresolved. Germline V CDR1 and CDR2: MNHEY, SVGEGT. Between the trimmed V and J ends, which lost 4 bases and 6 bases, there was a span of 13 bases. This CDR3 has 14 amino acids. DNA for the CDR3: TGTGCCAGCAGTTCACGGGAGGTTAGTCAGCCCCAGCATTTT. Residues: CASSSREVSQPQHF.

This chain connects TRBV7-6 to TRBJ1-3; D is unclear. With 1 base removed from V and 0 bases from J, the gap between germline ends came to 10 bases. CDR3 length: 16 residues. From germline, CDR1 is SGHVS and CDR2 FNYEAQ. The CDR3 DNA reads TGTGCCAGCAGCTTAGGGGGAGCAAGCTCTGGAAACACCATATATTTT. Protein: CASSLGGASSGNTIYF.

V and J are TRBV5-6 and TRBJ1-1; D possibly corresponds to TRBD1 (5 bases). Between the trimmed V and J ends, which lost 1 base and 2 bases, there was a span of 15 bases. Germline V gene data show CDR1 as SGHDT and CDR2 as YYEEEE. The CDR3 extends over 16 amino acids. The chain's CDR3 is CASSLSGIGANTEAFF. For the CDR3, the DNA is TGTGCCAGCAGCTTGTCAGGGATTGGGGCAAACACTGAAGCTTTCTTT.

The rearrangement joins TRBV25-1 to TRBJ1-2; weak D call: TRBD1 (5 bases). The V end was cut by 3 bases, the J end by 1 base, with 12 bases between. This CDR3 comprises 15 residues. Germline V gene data show CDR1 as MGHDK and CDR2 as SYGVNS. The CDR3 region is CASSDPGGSNYGYTF. CDR3 DNA: TGTGCCAGCAGTGACCCCGGGGGGAGTAACTATGGCTACACCTTC.

The V gene is TRBV6-5, the J gene TRBJ1-2; 8 bases align to TRBD1. The J segment lost 6 bases and the V segment lost 6 bases, leaving 12 bases of the junction unmatched. This CDR3 has 15 amino acids. Germline V gives CDR1 MNHEY, CDR2 SVGAGI. CDR3 protein: CASRTGVAGGNGYTF. The CDR3 bases are TGTGCCAGCAGGACAGGGGTCGCGGGGGGGAATGGCTACACCTTC.

This clone was counted only a few times. The CDR3 loop reads CASSQYRGAYGYTF. The CDR3 nucleotides read TGTGCCAGCAGCCAATACAGGGGCGCCTATGGCTACACCTTC. This chain connects TRBV3-1 (or the pseudogene TRBV3-2) to TRBJ1-2, with 7 bases aligning to TRBD1. The V gene end was trimmed by 2 bases and the J gene end by 4 bases; junction bases not matched to a gene: 4. The CDR3 is made up of 14 amino acids. The germline V gene encodes CDR1 LGHDT and CDR2 YNNKEL (reference sequence).

This chain joins TRBV27 and TRBJ1-5, with D unclear. CDR3 length: 15 amino acids. CDR1 MNHEY and CDR2 SMNVEV come from the germline V gene (reference sequence). V was trimmed by 6 bases and J by 2 bases, leaving 14 bases between them. The CDR3 loop is CASSPDRLGNQPQHF. The CDR3 bases are TGTGCCAGCAGCCCCGACCGACTCGGCAATCAGCCCCAGCATTTT.

V is TRBV27 and J is TRBJ2-7; 7 bases align to TRBD1. V lost 5 bases, J lost 6 bases, and 7 bases stayed unmatched. Germline CDR1 and CDR2: MNHEY and SMNVEV (reference sequence). CDR3 length equals 13 residues. This chain's CDR3 is CASSTRQGSEQYF. CDR3 in DNA: TGTGCCAGCAGTACCCGACAGGGTTCCGAGCAGTACTTC.

The chain recombines TRBV5-1 with TRBJ1-1, with a tentative D call TRBD1 (5 bases). The CDR3 consists of 16 residues. Germline V gene lookup returns CDR1 SGHRS and CDR2 YFSETQ. V was clipped by 4 bases and J by 4 bases, with 20 bases between them. CDR3 sequence: CASSNWWGGSGTEAFF. The CDR3 DNA is TGCGCCAGCAGCAATTGGTGGGGGGGTTCCGGCACTGAAGCTTTCTTT.

The chain employs TRBV7-2 and TRBJ2-3; D is perhaps TRBD1 (6 bases). Trimming pared 6 bases from V and 1 base from J, leaving 14 bases between. The germline V gene has CDR1 SGHTA and CDR2 FQGNSA. The CDR3 spans 15 residues. Written as DNA, the CDR3 is TGTGCCAGCAGTCCTCTTGGGGGCGGCACAGATACGCAGTATTTT. It is translated as CASSPLGGGTDTQYF.

There are a few counts of this clone. This sequence joins TRBV5-6 and TRBJ2-2, with D unresolved. CDR3 length: 15 residues. CDR1 SGHDT and CDR2 YYEEEE come from the germline V gene. Trimming took off 0 bases at V and 2 bases at J, with 8 bases between the two ends. CDR3 residues: CASSLVRKNTGELFF. The CDR3 DNA is TGTGCCAGCAGCTTGGTGCGGAAAAACACCGGGGAGCTGTTTTTT.

The genes are TRBV2 and TRBJ1-5; 7 bases fit TRBD1. CDR3 length: 15 amino acids. V shed 1 base, J shed 3 bases, and the junction held 3 bases outside the gene matches. Germline loops: CDR1 SNHLY, CDR2 FYNNEI. The CDR3 protein is CASSEGGTDNQPQHF. The CDR3 bases are TGTGCCAGCAGTGAAGGTGGGACAGACAATCAGCCCCAGCATTTT.

This chain connects TRBV6-6 to TRBJ1-4; TRBD1 agrees at 9 bases. Germline CDR1 reads MNHNY; CDR2 reads SVGAGI (reference sequence). This CDR3 is built from 13 residues. Trimming at V came to 6 bases and at J to 7 bases, leaving 3 bases not matched to a gene. CDR3 nucleotides: TGTGCCAGCAGGGACAGGGGTAGTGAAAAACTGTTTTTT. Translation gives CASRDRGSEKLFF.

This chain uses TRBV27 with TRBJ1-1; TRBD1 is a possible D gene (6 bases). The V gene lost 7 bases and the J gene lost 6 bases, with 27 bases spanning the gap. Germline CDR1 reads MNHEY; CDR2 reads SMNVEV (reference sequence). This CDR3 has 17 amino acids. CDR3 residues: CASNSINRVIGPAEAFF. Written as DNA, the CDR3 is TGTGCCAGCAACTCCATAAACAGGGTTATAGGGCCGGCTGAAGCTTTCTTT.

This clone has more than one count but fewer than ten. J is TRBJ2-2 and V is TRBV4-2, with 8 bases identical to TRBD1. J was trimmed by 2 bases and V by 4 bases; bases with no gene match: 6. The CDR3 loop spans 16 amino acids. The germline gives CDR1 LGHNA, CDR2 YNFKEQ. The CDR3 reads CASSRPGQDNTGELFF. The CDR3 nucleotides read TGTGCCAGCAGCCGACCGGGACAGGATAACACCGGGGAGCTGTTTTTT.

The chain recombines TRBV18 with TRBJ1-1; D uncertain. Trimming removed 1 base at V and 6 bases at J, with 12 bases between. This CDR3 region has 14 residues. Germline loops: CDR1 KGHSH, CDR2 LQKENI. CDR3 sequence: CASSPRGNTPEAFF. The CDR3 DNA is TGTGCCAGCTCACCACGAGGGAATACACCTGAAGCTTTCTTT.

This rearrangement joins TRBV5-4 to TRBJ2-2; D gene unclear. The CDR3 consists of 12 residues. The V end lost 0 bases, the J end lost 7 bases, and 4 bases lay between the germline ends. In germline, CDR1 is SGHNT, CDR2 YYREEE (reference sequence). CDR3: CASSLESGELFF. CDR3 coding DNA: TGTGCCAGCAGCTTGGAGAGCGGGGAGCTGTTTTTT.

The rearrangement uses TRBV7-2 and TRBJ1-2; TRBD1 is a possible D gene (5 bases). V was clipped by 1 base and J by 2 bases, with 8 bases between them. Germline lookup yields CDR1 SGHTA and CDR2 FQGNSA. The CDR3 has 14 amino acids. DNA for the CDR3: TGTGCCAGCAGCTTAGAAGACAGAAACTATGGCTACACCTTC. Translating gives CASSLEDRNYGYTF.